The present entry profiles one TCR beta chain with its context. The data belong to a study of blood T cells in healthy people across ages. Study summary: Every two T cells gave about one barcoded beta molecule via template switching.

Next came a second PCR, run for 7 to 11 cycles, which used a sample-barcoded 5' primer along with a J-beta primer mix. TCRdb redid the calling of the 5' RACE reads with MiXCR, one entry per CDR3 protein. The profile shows over 1,300,000 distinct CDR3 sequences, approximately 59% of them singletons. The CDR3 covers 19 residues. Germline CDR1 MGHRA, CDR2 YSYEKL. V shed 1 base, J shed 0 bases, and the junction held 11 bases outside the gene matches. Peripheral blood, about 10 milliliters per donor, was collected. RNA extraction gave at least 5 micrograms of total RNA per sample. Sequencing was done on a sample of blood. The chain combines TRBV4-1 with TRBJ2-3, with TRBD2 matching over 9 bases. The clonotype comes from a man younger than 35 in good health. The CDR3 region is CASSQVITGLAGSTDTQYF. As DNA, the CDR3 is TGCGCCAGCAGCCAAGTGATCACAGGTCTAGCGGGAAGCACAGATACGCAGTATTTT.